This T cell receptor (beta chain) appears in the sequencing data of a study of OX40 agonist ivuxolimab in advanced cancers. For the study at large: Prior anti-PD-1, anti-PD-L1 or anti-CTLA-4 therapy did not bar entry, and roughly 40% had some.

Study outcomes and limitations: In a subset of nonresponders, normalized T-cell clonal expansion was also low. Blood T cells, both CD4+ and CD8+, expanded clonally by week 6 at 0.1 to 3.0 mg/kg. There were, on average, more expanded clones in CD8+ T cells than in CD4+.

Profiling relied on immunoSEQ multiplex PCR, and the TCRdb table lists in-frame clones only, not all of them. In the table there are about 59,000 clones, approximately 94% of which are singletons. As concerns this clone: Its antigen is unidentified.

CDR1 and CDR2 from the germline V gene are SGHDT and YYEEEE. Trimming stripped 2 bases from V and 0 bases from J, with 9 bases between. CDR3 size: 14 residues. The TCR comes from an adult with an advanced solid tumor such as melanoma, head and neck, liver or kidney cancer. This chain connects TRBV5-6 to TRBJ2-7; D tentatively reads TRBD1 or TRBD2 (5 bases each). The material sequenced was CD4+ or CD8+ T cells sorted from blood, taken in a trial of the OX40 agonist ivuxolimab. The CDR3 DNA reads as TGTGCCAGCAGCTTTGTGGGGACCTCCTACGAGCAGTACTTC. Amino acid sequence: CASSFVGTSYEQYF.